The 20 T cell receptor beta chains listed next were all sequenced from one sample in a study of control samples from healthy donors and cancer patients. Produced via immunoSEQ multiplex PCR; TCRdb's table is partial and in-frame only. Of 130,000 to 150,000 clones detected, approximately 91% appear once; the ten largest clones hold approximately 2.9%. Source material: blood. The source of these receptors is a man in his thirties or forties in good health.

This clone was detected once. The chain uses TRBV29-1 and TRBJ2-3; tentative D call: TRBD2 (5 bases). Germline V gene sequence: CDR1 SQVTM, CDR2 ANQGSEA. V lost 5 bases and J 8 bases, leaving 20 bases between the germline ends. The CDR3 covers 14 residues. Here the CDR3 DNA reads TGCAGCGTTCGGCTAGCCCGGATTCAAGTTACGCAGTATTTT. Translated: CSVRLARIQVTQYF.

The rearrangement joins TRBV27 to TRBJ1-2, with D possibly TRBD1 on 5 matching bases. The V gene lost 3 bases and the J gene lost 4 bases, with 24 bases spanning the gap. Germline V CDR1 and CDR2: MNHEY, SMNVEV (reference sequence). This CDR3 is 18 amino acids long. For the CDR3, the DNA is TGTGCCAGCAGTTTCCGGGGGTCATGGGAGCGAGGATCCTATGGCTACACCTTC. Protein: CASSFRGSWERGSYGYTF.

This clone was seen more than once but under ten times. CDR3 nucleotides: TGTGCCAGCTCAGCAGGACAGAGCCCCAATGAGCAGTTCTTC. Translating gives CASSAGQSPNEQFF. The chain links TRBV18 to TRBJ2-1; D is possibly TRBD1 (6 bases). The length of the CDR3 is 14 residues. Germline V gene data show CDR1 as KGHSH and CDR2 as LQKENI. V was shortened by 5 bases and J by 6 bases, with 14 bases between the two germline ends.

The chain combines TRBV27 with TRBJ2-1, with no clear D. This CDR3 region has 13 residues. Trimming removed 6 bases at V and 3 bases at J, with 9 bases between. Germline CDR1 is MNHEY and CDR2 is SMNVEV (reference sequence). CDR3 nucleotides: TGTGCCAGCAGACAATTAGTCTACAATGAGCAGTTCTTC. It yields the protein CASRQLVYNEQFF.

The CDR3: CASSRNGYTF. In DNA, the CDR3 is TGTGCCAGCAGCCGGAATGGCTACACCTTC. The chain recombines TRBV12-3 or TRBV12-4 with TRBJ1-2; D remains unclear. The CDR3 contains 10 residues. V lost 6 bases and J lost 6, with 5 bases in between.

V gene TRBV4-2 combines with J gene TRBJ1-3; the match to TRBD1 covers 7 bases. There are 16 residues in the CDR3. Trimming at V came to 4 bases and at J to 4 bases, leaving 10 bases not matched to a gene. CDR1 LGHNA and CDR2 YNFKEQ come from the germline V gene. In nucleotides, the CDR3 is TGTGCCAGCAGCCTGAGGGACAGCCAGGGAGGAAACACCATATATTTT. This translates into CASSLRDSQGGNTIYF.

This rearrangement joins TRBV7-8 to TRBJ2-7; 8 bases map to TRBD1. The CDR3 contains 14 residues. Germline trimming cut 4 bases from V and 5 bases from J; bases unmatched to any gene: 7. Germline values: CDR1 SGHVS, CDR2 FQNEAQ. CDR3 loop: CASSSGQGENEQYF. DNA for the CDR3: TGTGCCAGCAGCTCCGGACAGGGTGAAAACGAGCAGTACTTC. The full variable domain, completed using reference TRBV7-8 and TRBJ2-7, is GAGVSQSPRYKVAKRGQDVALRCDPISGHVSLFWYQQALGQGPEFLTYFQNEAQLDKSGLPSDRFFAERPEGSVSTLKIQRTQQEDSAVYLCASSSGQGENEQYFGPGTRLTVT.

V gene TRBV2 combines with J gene TRBJ1-5, with D unclear. Deletions cut 1 base from V and 0 bases from J, with 4 bases between. CDR1 is SNHLY and CDR2 is FYNNEI in the germline V gene. The CDR3 has 14 amino acids. DNA for the CDR3: TGTGCCAGCAGTGAAGGAGATAGCAATCAGCCCCAGCATTTT. Translation: CASSEGDSNQPQHF.

With respect to this clone: In the same sample, other DNA sequences code for this CDR3. The chain links TRBV7-3 to TRBJ1-1; TRBD1 might be the D (5 bases). Germline assignment: CDR1 SGHTA and CDR2 FQGTGA. The CDR3 totals 13 residues. The V and J ends lost 3 bases and 5 bases respectively, with 10 bases between them. The CDR3 reads CASSLGGSTEAFF. The CDR3 DNA follows: TGTGCCAGCAGCTTGGGGGGGAGTACTGAAGCTTTCTTT.

This chain uses TRBV11-2 with TRBJ2-1; D not certain. This CDR3 is built from 15 residues. Trimming removed 0 bases at V and 6 bases at J, with 12 bases between. CDR1 is SGHAT, CDR2 FQNNGV, per germline. In DNA, the CDR3 is TGTGCCAGCAGCTTAGAGATTCCATCGTCCAATGAGCAGTTCTTC. Translating gives CASSLEIPSSNEQFF.

The chain recombines TRBV6-5 with TRBJ2-1; 8 nucleotides line up with TRBD2. V shed 2 bases and J 6 bases; nucleotides not matched to a gene: 9. This CDR3 has 16 amino acids. Germline lookup yields CDR1 MNHEY and CDR2 SVGAGI. The CDR3 nucleotides are TGTGCCAGCAGTTACCTAGGGACTAGGGTGGGCAATGAGCAGTTCTTC. As protein: CASSYLGTRVGNEQFF.

V gene TRBV7-6 combines with J gene TRBJ2-1, with D perhaps matching TRBD1 (6 bases). The CDR3 covers 12 residues. V shed 5 bases and J shed 7 bases, with 9 bases lying between them. Germline CDR1 is SGHVS and CDR2 is FNYEAQ. The CDR3 here is CASSPGANEQFF. CDR3 coding DNA: TGTGCCAGCAGCCCAGGGGCGAATGAGCAGTTCTTC.

The V and J genes are TRBV28 and TRBJ1-3; D call uncertain. Deletions cut 6 bases from V and 0 bases from J, with 6 bases between. Per the germline V gene, CDR1 is MDHEN and CDR2 is SYDVKM. The CDR3 is 13 residues long. CDR3 in DNA: TGTGCCAGCAGATCCTCCTCTGGAAACACCATATATTTT. This codes for CASRSSSGNTIYF. Complete variable domain (other parts from reference TRBV28 and TRBJ1-3): DVKVTQSSRYLVKRTGEKVFLECVQDMDHENMFWYRQDPGLGLRLIYFSYDVKMKEKGDIPEGYSVSREKKERFSLILESASTNQTSMYLCASRSSSGNTIYFGEGSWLTVV.

The rearrangement joins TRBV10-3 to TRBJ1-2; D call uncertain. Germline assignment: CDR1 ENHRY and CDR2 SYGVKD. The V end was cut by 3 bases, the J end by 10 bases, with 12 bases between. CDR3 length: 12 residues. The CDR3: CAISETKGNYTF. As DNA, the CDR3 is TGTGCCATCAGTGAAACTAAGGGAAACTACACCTTC.

The chain has TRBV7-9 and TRBJ2-1; D possibly corresponds to TRBD2 (6 bases). V lost 4 bases to trimming and J lost 9 bases, with 19 bases between them. The germline CDR1 and CDR2 sequences are SEHNR and FQNEAQ (reference sequence). The CDR3 is 15 residues long. CDR3 DNA: TGTGCCAGCAGCTCCCAGGGACTGGAGGGCGGTGAGCAGTTCTTC. It specifies CASSSQGLEGGEQFF.

The V call is TRBV6-5, the J call TRBJ1-3; tentative D call: TRBD1 (5 bases). Germline CDR1 and CDR2: MNHEY and SVGAGI. V was shortened by 7 bases and J by 0 bases, with 13 bases between the two germline ends. There are 15 residues in the CDR3. As DNA, the CDR3 is TGTGCCAGCAATATCAGGGCCTTCTCTGGAAACACCATATATTTT. Its translation: CASNIRAFSGNTIYF.

Concerning this clone itself: The sample has other DNA sequences that encode this CDR3 too. The V call is TRBV25-1, the J call TRBJ2-7; no definite D call. The germline V gene has CDR1 MGHDK and CDR2 SYGVNS. The CDR3 is made up of 11 amino acids. V was clipped by 4 bases and J by 3 bases, with 4 bases between them. The CDR3 reads CASSGGYEQYF. In nucleotides, the CDR3 is TGTGCCAGCAGTGGTGGCTACGAGCAGTACTTC.

The rearrangement links TRBV6-2 or TRBV6-3 to TRBJ1-1; tentative D call: TRBD1 (5 bases). Germline loops: CDR1 MNHEY, CDR2 SVGEGT. CDR3 size: 14 residues. Trimming shortened V by 3 bases and J by 3 bases, and 11 bases separated the two germline ends. CDR3 coding DNA: TGTGCCAGCAGTTATACCGGAGGGGACACTGAAGCTTTCTTT. This sequence encodes CASSYTGGDTEAFF.

This sequence joins TRBV11-2 and TRBJ1-2, with a weak D call TRBD1 (6 bases). This CDR3 spans 13 amino acids. Germline assignment: CDR1 SGHAT and CDR2 FQNNGV. V was cut by 5 bases and J by 8 bases, with 15 bases left in between. CDR3 region: CASSLSGEQGYTF. Here the CDR3 DNA reads TGTGCCAGCAGCCTCTCAGGGGAGCAAGGCTACACCTTC.

The J gene is TRBJ2-2, the V gene TRBV7-3; unclear D gene. Trimming removed 2 bases from V and 5 bases from J, with 6 bases in between. Germline V CDR1 and CDR2: SGHTA, FQGTGA. The CDR3 has 13 residues. Here the CDR3 reads CASSLVETGELFF. The CDR3 nucleotides read TGTGCCAGCAGCTTAGTGGAAACCGGGGAGCTGTTTTTT.